This paragraph reports one TCR beta chain. Time point denoted: sample taken at primary tumor resection. Unsorted tumor, nontumor lung tissue or cryopreserved PBMC supplied the whole RNA. The sample is drawn from a study of spatial heterogeneity in lung cancer. The V end lost 4 bases, the J end lost 4 bases, and 16 bases lay between the germline ends. The CDR3 has 15 amino acids. Germline assignment: CDR1 SEHNR and CDR2 FQNEAQ (reference sequence). Every TCR cDNA molecule carried a tag that served as a unique molecular identifier. MiXCR, run by TCRdb on the 5' RACE reads, gives a single entry per CDR3 protein. The sample holds around 10,000 distinct CDR3 sequences, 8.6% seen once.

This sequence joins TRBV7-9 and TRBJ1-2, with D maybe TRBD1 (6 bases). The origin of this receptor is a male donor with early-stage non-small cell lung cancer. Sequencing used PBMCs, obtained at surgery. This chain's CDR3 is CASSSDDGGPYGYTF. The CDR3 bases are TGTGCCAGCAGCTCGGACGACGGGGGGCCCTATGGCTACACCTTC.